The T cell receptor (beta chain) under discussion was sequenced for a study of cytomegalovirus exposure and HLA in healthy donors. On this clone itself: What it binds is unknown.

Primers for the PCR totalled 60 Vbeta and 13 Jbeta. Sequencing used immunoSEQ multiplex PCR; TCRdb keeps in-frame clones, though not all of them. The profile shows approximately 190,000 clones, around 83% of them singletons. The CDR3 has 14 amino acids. The V gene end was trimmed by 5 bases and the J gene end by 3 bases; junction bases not matched to a gene: 3. From germline, CDR1 is LNHNV and CDR2 YYDKDF (reference sequence). Findings and limits, study-wide: Several of the most significant clusters appeared, in a later analysis, to be linked to common viral pathogens. A list of roughly 160 TCR beta chains associated with cytomegalovirus was given.

This chain uses TRBV15 with TRBJ2-7; 11 positions agree with TRBD2. The clonotype was recovered from a man aged 35 to 55 in good health and CMV-seropositive. Input material: PBMCs. The CDR3 here is CATSGTSGSYEQYF. CDR3 DNA sequence: TGTGCCACCAGCGGAACTAGCGGGAGCTACGAGCAGTACTTC.